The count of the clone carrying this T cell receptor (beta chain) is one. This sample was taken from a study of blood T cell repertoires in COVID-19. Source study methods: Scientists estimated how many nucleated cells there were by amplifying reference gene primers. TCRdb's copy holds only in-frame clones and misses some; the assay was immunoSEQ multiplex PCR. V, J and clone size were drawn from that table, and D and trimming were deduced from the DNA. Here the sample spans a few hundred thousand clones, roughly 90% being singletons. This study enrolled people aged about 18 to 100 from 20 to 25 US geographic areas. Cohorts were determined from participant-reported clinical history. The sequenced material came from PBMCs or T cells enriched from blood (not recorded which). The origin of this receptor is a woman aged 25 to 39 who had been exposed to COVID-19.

CDR3: CASSSWGPGQGEIFF. CDR3 in DNA: TGTGCCAGCAGCTCATGGGGCCCGGGACAGGGGGAGATCTTCTTT. This chain links TRBV5-6 with TRBJ1-1; 11 nucleotides match TRBD1. Trimming removed 3 bases from V and 14 bases from J; junction bases left unmatched: 15. Germline lookup yields CDR1 SGHDT and CDR2 YYEEEE. The CDR3 covers 15 residues.